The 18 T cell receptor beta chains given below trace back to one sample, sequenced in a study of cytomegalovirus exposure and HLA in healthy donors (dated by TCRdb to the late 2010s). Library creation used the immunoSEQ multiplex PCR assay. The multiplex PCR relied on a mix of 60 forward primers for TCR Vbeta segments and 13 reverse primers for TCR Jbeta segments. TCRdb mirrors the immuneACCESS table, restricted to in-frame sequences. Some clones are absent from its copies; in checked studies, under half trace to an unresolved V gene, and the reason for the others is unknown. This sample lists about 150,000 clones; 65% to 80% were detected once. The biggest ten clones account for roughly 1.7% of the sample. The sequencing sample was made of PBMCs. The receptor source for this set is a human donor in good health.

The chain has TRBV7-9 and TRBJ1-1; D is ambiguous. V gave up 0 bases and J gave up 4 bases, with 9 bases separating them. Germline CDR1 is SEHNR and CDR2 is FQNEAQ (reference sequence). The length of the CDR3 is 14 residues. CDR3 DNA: TGTGCCAGCAGCTTAGCTGGGAGGAGCACTGAAGCTTTCTTT. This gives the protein CASSLAGRSTEAFF.

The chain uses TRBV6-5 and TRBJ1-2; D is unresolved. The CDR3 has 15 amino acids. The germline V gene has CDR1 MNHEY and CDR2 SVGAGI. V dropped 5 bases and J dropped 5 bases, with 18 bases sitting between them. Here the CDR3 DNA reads TGTGCCAGCAGTCGTTCACGATCTGCCGAGTATGGCTACACCTTC. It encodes CASSRSRSAEYGYTF.

CDR3 nucleotide sequence: TGTGCCAGCAGCCCCGACAGGGTGGCAGATACGCAGTATTTT. This codes for CASSPDRVADTQYF. This chain joins TRBV7-3 and TRBJ2-3; 7 nucleotides line up with TRBD1. The CDR3 sequence is 14 residues long. Germline lookup yields CDR1 SGHTA and CDR2 FQGTGA. The trim removed 5 bases at V and 4 bases at J, leaving 6 bases unmatched.

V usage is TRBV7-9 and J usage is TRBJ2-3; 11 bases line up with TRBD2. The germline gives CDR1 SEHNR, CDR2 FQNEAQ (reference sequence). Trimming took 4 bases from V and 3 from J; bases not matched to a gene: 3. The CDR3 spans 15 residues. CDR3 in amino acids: CASSYRLAGTDTQYF. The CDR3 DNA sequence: TGTGCCAGCAGCTACAGACTAGCGGGAACAGATACGCAGTATTTT.

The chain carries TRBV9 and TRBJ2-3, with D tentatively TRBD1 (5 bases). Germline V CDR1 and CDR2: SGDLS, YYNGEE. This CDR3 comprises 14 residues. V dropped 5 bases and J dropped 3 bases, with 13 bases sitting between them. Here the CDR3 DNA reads TGTGCCAGCAGTGCACAGGAGACTACAGATACGCAGTATTTT. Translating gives CASSAQETTDTQYF.

CDR3 sequence: CASPTGQGDAQYF. CDR3 DNA sequence: TGTGCCAGCCCCACGGGACAGGGGGATGCGCAGTATTTT. V is TRBV18 and J is TRBJ2-3; 11 bases fit TRBD1. This CDR3 spans 13 amino acids. Unmatched junction bases numbered 8, after V lost 8 bases and J lost 10 bases. The germline CDR1 and CDR2 sequences are KGHSH and LQKENI. Looking up the rest from reference TRBV18 and TRBJ2-3 gives the full variable domain: NAGVMQNPRHLVRRRGQEARLRCSPMKGHSHVYWYRQLPEEGLKFMVYLQKENIIDESGMPKERFSAEFPKEGPSILRIQQVVRGDSAAYFCASPTGQGDAQYFGPGTRLTVL.

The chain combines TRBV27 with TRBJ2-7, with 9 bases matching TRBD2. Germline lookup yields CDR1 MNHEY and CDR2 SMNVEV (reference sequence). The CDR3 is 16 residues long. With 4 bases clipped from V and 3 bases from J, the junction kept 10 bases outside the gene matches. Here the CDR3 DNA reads TGTGCCAGCAGTTCATCCCGAGCGGGAGGACACTACGAGCAGTACTTC. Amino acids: CASSSSRAGGHYEQYF.

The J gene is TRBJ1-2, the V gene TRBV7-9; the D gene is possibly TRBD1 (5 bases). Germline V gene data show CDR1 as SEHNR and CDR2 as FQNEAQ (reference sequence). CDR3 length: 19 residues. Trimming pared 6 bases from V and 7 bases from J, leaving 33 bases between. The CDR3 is CASSTNGGGDWGGAGGYTF. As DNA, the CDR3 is TGTGCCAGCAGTACCAACGGGGGAGGGGACTGGGGGGGAGCTGGTGGCTACACCTTC. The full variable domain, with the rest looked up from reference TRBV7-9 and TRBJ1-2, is DTGVSQNPRHKITKRGQNVTFRCDPISEHNRLYWYRQTLGQGPEFLTYFQNEAQLEKSRLLSDRFSAERPKGSFSTLEIQRTEQGDSAMYLCASSTNGGGDWGGAGGYTFGSGTRLTVV.

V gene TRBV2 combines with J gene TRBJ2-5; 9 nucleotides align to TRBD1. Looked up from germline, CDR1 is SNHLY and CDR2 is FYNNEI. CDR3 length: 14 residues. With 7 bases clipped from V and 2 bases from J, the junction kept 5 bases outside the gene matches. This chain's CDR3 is CASTSGTGQETQYF. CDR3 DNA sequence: TGTGCCAGCACTTCCGGGACAGGGCAAGAGACCCAGTACTTC. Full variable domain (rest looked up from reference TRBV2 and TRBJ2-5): EPEVTQTPSHQVTQMGQEVILRCVPISNHLYFYWYRQILGQKVEFLVSFYNNEISEKSEIFDDQFSVERPDGSNFTLKIRSTKLEDSAMYFCASTSGTGQETQYFGPGTRLLVL.

The CDR3 here is CASSDENYGYTF. CDR3 bases: TGTGCCAGCAGTGATGAGAACTATGGCTACACCTTC. The chain combines TRBV2 with TRBJ1-2; D gene ambiguous. Germline assignment: CDR1 SNHLY and CDR2 FYNNEI. The CDR3 covers 12 residues. The V end lost 3 bases, the J end lost 2 bases, and 4 bases lay between the germline ends.

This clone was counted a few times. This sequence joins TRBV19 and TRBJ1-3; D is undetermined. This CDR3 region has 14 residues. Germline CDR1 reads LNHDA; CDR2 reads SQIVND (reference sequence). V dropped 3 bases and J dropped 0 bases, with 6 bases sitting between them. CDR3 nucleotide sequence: TGTGCCAGTAGTATGTCCTTCTCTGGAAACACCATATATTTT. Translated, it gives CASSMSFSGNTIYF.

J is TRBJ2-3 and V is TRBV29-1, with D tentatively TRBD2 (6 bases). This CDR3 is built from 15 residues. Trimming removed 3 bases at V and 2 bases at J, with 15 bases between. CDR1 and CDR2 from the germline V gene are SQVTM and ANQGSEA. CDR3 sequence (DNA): TGCAGCGTTGATCGAGCGGGTGAATACACAGATACGCAGTATTTT. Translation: CSVDRAGEYTDTQYF.

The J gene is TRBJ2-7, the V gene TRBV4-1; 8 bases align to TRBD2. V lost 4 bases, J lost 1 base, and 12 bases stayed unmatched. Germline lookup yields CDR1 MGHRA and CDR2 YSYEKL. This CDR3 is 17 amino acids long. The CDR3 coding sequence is TGCGCCAGCAGCCGGAAGGACTCACTAGCGGATTCCTACGAGCAGTACTTC. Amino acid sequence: CASSRKDSLADSYEQYF.

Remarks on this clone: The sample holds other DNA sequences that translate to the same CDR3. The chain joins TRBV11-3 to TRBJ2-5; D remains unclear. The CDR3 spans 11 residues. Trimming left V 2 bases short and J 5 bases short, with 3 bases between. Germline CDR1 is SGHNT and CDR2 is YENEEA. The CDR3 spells CASSLRETQYF. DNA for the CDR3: TGTGCCAGCAGCTTACGGGAGACCCAGTACTTC.

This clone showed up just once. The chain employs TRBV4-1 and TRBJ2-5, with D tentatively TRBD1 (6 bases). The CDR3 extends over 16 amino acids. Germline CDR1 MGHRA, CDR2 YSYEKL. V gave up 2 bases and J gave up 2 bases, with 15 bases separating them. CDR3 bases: TGCGCCAGCAGCCAACTACCCGGACAGAAACAAGAGACCCAGTACTTC. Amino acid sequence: CASSQLPGQKQETQYF.

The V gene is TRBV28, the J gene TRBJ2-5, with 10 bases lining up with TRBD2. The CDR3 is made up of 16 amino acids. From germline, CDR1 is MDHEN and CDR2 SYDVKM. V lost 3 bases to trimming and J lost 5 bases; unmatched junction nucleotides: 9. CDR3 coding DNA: TGTGCCAGCAGTTTGTGGGCACTAGCGGGAAGGGAGACCCAGTACTTC. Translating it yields CASSLWALAGRETQYF.

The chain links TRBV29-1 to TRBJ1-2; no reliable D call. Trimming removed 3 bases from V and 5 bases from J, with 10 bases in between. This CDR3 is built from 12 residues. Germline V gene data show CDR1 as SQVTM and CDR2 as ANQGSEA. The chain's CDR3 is CSVEPRGYGYTF. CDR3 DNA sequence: TGCAGCGTTGAGCCCCGAGGGTATGGCTACACCTTC.

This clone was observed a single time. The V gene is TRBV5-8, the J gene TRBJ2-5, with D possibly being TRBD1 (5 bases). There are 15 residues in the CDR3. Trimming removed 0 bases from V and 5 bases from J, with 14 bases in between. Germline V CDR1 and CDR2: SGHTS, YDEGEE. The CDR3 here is CASSLVAGRTETQYF. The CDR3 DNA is TGTGCCAGCAGCTTGGTGGCAGGGCGGACGGAGACCCAGTACTTC.